Described below is a single TCR beta chain sequence and its context. Trimming took 6 bases from V and 2 from J; bases not matched to a gene: 11. This CDR3 has 16 amino acids. From germline, CDR1 is LNHDA and CDR2 SQIVND (reference sequence). This PCR relied on a set of 60 Vbeta primers and 13 Jbeta primers. The method was immunoSEQ multiplex PCR; TCRdb's version includes in-frame clones alone and lacks a portion of them. Seen here are more than 95,000 clones, about 80% observed once, and the top ten hold about 4.9%. This entry belongs to a study of cytomegalovirus exposure and HLA in healthy donors. V usage is TRBV19 and J usage is TRBJ2-3; 7 bases match TRBD2. This TCR was sampled from a man aged 50-60 years in good health and CMV-seropositive. Sequences were obtained from PBMCs. The CDR3 region is CASRSGGTGVTDTQYF. The CDR3, as DNA: TGTGCCAGTAGATCGGGGGGAACAGGAGTCACAGATACGCAGTATTTT.